This T cell receptor beta chain is drawn from a study of blood T cell repertoires in COVID-19. Study-level information: COVID-19 samples, acute and convalescent, were from the United States, Italy and Spain. The cDNA or gDNA used as material had been derived from T cells, B-cell-depleted T cells, or PBMCs.

This study enrolled people aged roughly 18 to 100 from around 26 US geographic areas. As handled by the study authors: Amplification of reference gene primers was used by the study to estimate nucleated cell counts. Sequencing was performed with immunoSEQ multiplex PCR; in TCRdb, only in-frame clones are kept and a portion is missing. V and J calls and clone size are copied from that table; D and trimming were computed from the DNA. The table shows 200,000 to 250,000 clones, with 70% to 90% occurring only once. The source is a woman between 40 and 55 years old with acute COVID-19. Specimen: PBMCs or T cells enriched from blood (not recorded which).

In nucleotides, the CDR3 is TGTGCCAGCAGCGGACAGAGCAATCAGCCCCAGCATTTT. This encodes CASSGQSNQPQHF. The rearrangement uses TRBV6-6 and TRBJ1-5; weak D call: TRBD1 (6 bases). Germline V CDR1 and CDR2: MNHNY, SVGAGI (reference sequence). CDR3 length: 13 residues. The V and J ends lost 6 bases and 1 base respectively, with 7 bases between them.